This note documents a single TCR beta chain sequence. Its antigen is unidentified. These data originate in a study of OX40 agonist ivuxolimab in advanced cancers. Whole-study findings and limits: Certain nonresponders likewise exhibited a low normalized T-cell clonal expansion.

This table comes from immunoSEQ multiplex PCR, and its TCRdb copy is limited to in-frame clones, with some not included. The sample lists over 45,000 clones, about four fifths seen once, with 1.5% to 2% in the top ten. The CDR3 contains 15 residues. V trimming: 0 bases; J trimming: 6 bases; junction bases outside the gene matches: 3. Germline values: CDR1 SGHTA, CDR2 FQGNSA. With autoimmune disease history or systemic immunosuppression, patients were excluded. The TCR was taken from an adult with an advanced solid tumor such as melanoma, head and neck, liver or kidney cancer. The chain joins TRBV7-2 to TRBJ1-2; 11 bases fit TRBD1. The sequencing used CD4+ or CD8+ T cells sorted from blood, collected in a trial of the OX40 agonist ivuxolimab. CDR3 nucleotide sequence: TGTGCCAGCAGCTTAGCCGGACAGGGGGCGAATGGCTACACCTTC. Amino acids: CASSLAGQGANGYTF.